The rows below give T cell receptor beta chains drawn from one sample of a study of blood T cell repertoires in COVID-19. Libraries were prepared by immunoSEQ multiplex PCR; TCRdb keeps only in-frame clonotypes and omits some of them. The sample gives tens of thousands of clones, approximately 91% of which show up once; around 0.4% is in the top ten. The source material was peripheral blood. Source of these receptors: a human donor in a cohort sampled during active COVID-19. The CDR3 runs from the conserved cysteine through the conserved F or W. D genes are given only for firm matches. Some rows have no size entry. The others give once, few or many, or a class for an expanded clone.

size: -; J: TRBJ1-2; V: TRBV12-3/TRBV12-4; D: TRBD1; CDR3: CASSLGQGAGYTF; DNA: TGTGCCAGCAGTTTGGGACAGGGGGCTGGCTACACCTTC
size: once; J: TRBJ2-7; V: TRBV5-1; D: -; CDR3: CASRPGDSYEQYF; DNA: TGCGCCAGCAGGCCGGGGGACTCCTACGAGCAGTACTTC
size: -; J: TRBJ2-7; V: TRBV19; D: TRBD1; CDR3: CASSSGQGGYEQYF; DNA: TGTGCCAGTAGTTCGGGACAGGGGGGATACGAGCAGTACTTC
size: -; J: TRBJ1-2; V: TRBV6-1; D: -; CDR3: CASSESPGWIRHGYTF; DNA: TGTGCCAGCAGTGAGTCCCCAGGGTGGATTCGCCATGGCTACACCTTC
size: few; J: TRBJ1-5; V: TRBV7-2; D: -; CDR3: CASSFDRISNQPQHF; DNA: TGTGCCAGCAGCTTTGACAGGATAAGCAATCAGCCCCAGCATTTT
size: -; J: TRBJ1-1; V: TRBV5-4; D: -; CDR3: CASSLAGYGGPLVEAFF; DNA: TGTGCCAGCAGCTTGGCGGGGTACGGCGGACCTCTGGTTGAAGCTTTCTTT
size: -; J: TRBJ2-7; V: TRBV25-1; D: -; CDR3: CASSELIGGEQYF; DNA: TGTGCCAGCAGTGAATTAATAGGGGGCGAGCAGTACTTC
size: -; J: TRBJ1-4; V: TRBV27; D: TRBD1; CDR3: CASSSRPGTGATNEKLFF; DNA: TGTGCCAGCAGTTCTAGGCCCGGGACAGGCGCAACTAATGAAAAACTGTTTTTT
size: -; J: TRBJ1-1; V: TRBV6-5; D: -; CDR3: CASSYNRLQMNTEAFF; DNA: TGTGCCAGCAGTTACAACAGGCTACAGATGAACACTGAAGCTTTCTTT
size: -; J: TRBJ1-6; V: TRBV2; D: -; CDR3: CASSDSYNSPLHF; DNA: TGTGCCAGCAGTGACAGCTATAATTCACCCCTCCACTTT
size: -; J: TRBJ2-1; V: TRBV11-2; D: TRBD1; CDR3: CASSLGSRDRVANEQFF; DNA: TGTGCCAGCAGCTTAGGTAGTCGGGACAGGGTGGCAAATGAGCAGTTCTTC
size: -; J: TRBJ1-4; V: TRBV3-1/TRBV3-2; D: -; CDR3: CASSQKQAGYGGLFF; DNA: TGTGCCAGCAGCCAAAAACAAGCGGGCTACGGAGGGCTGTTTTTT
size: -; J: TRBJ1-1; V: TRBV7-9; D: -; CDR3: CASSLMRGNTEAFF; DNA: TGTGCCAGCAGCTTAATGCGGGGGAACACTGAAGCTTTCTTT
size: -; J: TRBJ1-2; V: TRBV6-5; D: TRBD1; CDR3: CASSPGGYGYTF; DNA: TGTGCCAGCAGCCCAGGGGGCTATGGCTACACCTTC
size: once; J: TRBJ1-2; V: TRBV5-1; D: TRBD1; CDR3: CASSLSASGGANYGYTF; DNA: TGCGCCAGCAGCTTGTCTGCTTCAGGGGGTGCTAACTATGGCTACACCTTC
size: -; J: TRBJ2-7; V: TRBV11-2; D: TRBD2; CDR3: CASSLLAGEDEQYF; DNA: TGTGCCAGCAGCTTACTAGCGGGGGAAGACGAGCAGTACTTC
size: -; J: TRBJ2-3; V: TRBV2; D: TRBD2; CDR3: CASSPLRKASGSTDTQYF; DNA: TGTGCCAGCAGCCCCTTACGGAAGGCTAGCGGTAGCACAGATACGCAGTATTTT
size: -; J: TRBJ1-2; V: TRBV6-6; D: -; CDR3: CASSWLRDGYTF; DNA: TGTGCCAGCAGTTGGTTGAGGGATGGCTACACCTTC
size: few; J: TRBJ1-3; V: TRBV10-3; D: -; CDR3: CAISPDTENTIYF; DNA: TGTGCCATCAGTCCGGATACGGAGAACACCATATATTTT
size: -; J: TRBJ1-2; V: TRBV13; D: -; CDR3: CASSSEDCYGYTF; DNA: TGTGCCAGCAGCTCGGAGGACTGCTATGGCTACACCTTC
size: -; J: TRBJ1-5; V: TRBV3-1/TRBV3-2; D: TRBD1; CDR3: CASTQGLGGGGQPQHF; DNA: TGTGCCAGCACTCAGGGGTTAGGGGGCGGGGGGCAGCCCCAGCATTTT
size: -; J: TRBJ1-2; V: TRBV27; D: TRBD1; CDR3: CASSRSGTGFNYGYTF; DNA: TGTGCCAGCAGTCGGTCCGGGACAGGATTTAACTATGGCTACACCTTC
size: -; J: TRBJ1-1; V: TRBV19; D: -; CDR3: CASTITGTPFF; DNA: TGTGCCAGTACCATAACAGGGACGCCTTTCTTT
size: -; J: TRBJ1-1; V: TRBV3-1/TRBV3-2; D: -; CDR3: CASSQVSGTEAFF; DNA: TGTGCCAGCAGCCAAGTCTCGGGGACAGAAGCTTTCTTT
size: once; J: TRBJ1-4; V: TRBV4-3; D: -; CDR3: CASSQVGGGAANEKLFF; DNA: TGCGCCAGCAGCCAAGTGGGGGGGGGCGCGGCTAATGAAAAACTGTTTTTT
size: -; J: TRBJ2-7; V: TRBV5-6; D: TRBD1; CDR3: CASSYGQGASEQYF; DNA: TGTGCCAGCAGTTACGGACAGGGGGCGAGTGAGCAGTACTTC
size: few; J: TRBJ1-1; V: TRBV6-6; D: TRBD1; CDR3: CASSYDRGLMNTEAFF; DNA: TGTGCCAGCAGTTACGACAGGGGGCTCATGAACACTGAAGCTTTCTTT
size: -; J: TRBJ1-1; V: TRBV6-2/TRBV6-3; D: -; CDR3: CASSYSGVGTEAFF; DNA: TGTGCCAGCAGTTACTCAGGGGTGGGCACTGAAGCTTTCTTT
size: -; J: TRBJ1-2; V: TRBV15; D: TRBD1; CDR3: CATSRDPGGFYGYTF; DNA: TGTGCCACCAGCAGAGATCCAGGGGGCTTCTATGGCTACACCTTC
size: -; J: TRBJ1-2; V: TRBV7-2; D: -; CDR3: CASSLGPFNYGYTF; DNA: TGTGCCAGCAGCTTAGGGCCTTTTAACTATGGCTACACCTTC
size: -; J: TRBJ1-2; V: TRBV19; D: -; CDR3: CASSPTAGSGYGYTF; DNA: TGTGCCAGTAGCCCTACGGCGGGCAGCGGCTATGGCTACACCTTC
size: -; J: TRBJ1-1; V: TRBV11-2; D: TRBD1; CDR3: CASSLGTGGRGATEAFF; DNA: TGTGCCAGCAGCCTAGGGACAGGGGGCAGGGGGGCCACTGAAGCTTTCTTT
size: -; J: TRBJ1-2; V: TRBV27; D: -; CDR3: CASSLNWSGGYTF; DNA: TGTGCCAGCAGTTTAAATTGGTCGGGGGGCTACACCTTC
size: few; J: TRBJ1-1; V: TRBV9; D: -; CDR3: CASSVTGILNTEAFF; DNA: TGTGCCAGCAGCGTAACAGGGATCTTGAACACTGAAGCTTTCTTT
size: -; J: TRBJ2-6; V: TRBV11-2; D: TRBD1; CDR3: CASSLGRDRGSPGANVLTF; DNA: TGTGCCAGCAGCTTAGGCCGGGACAGGGGTTCACCTGGGGCCAACGTCCTGACTTTC
size: -; J: TRBJ1-2; V: TRBV10-3; D: -; CDR3: CAISESPGDISNYGYTF; DNA: TGTGCCATCAGTGAGTCGCCAGGGGATATATCTAACTATGGCTACACCTTC
size: -; J: TRBJ1-5; V: TRBV25-1; D: -; CDR3: CASSESGWPNQPQHF; DNA: TGTGCCAGCAGTGAATCCGGGTGGCCAAATCAGCCCCAGCATTTT
size: -; J: TRBJ1-5; V: TRBV10-3; D: TRBD1; CDR3: CAISESLGKGQGNQPQHF; DNA: TGTGCCATCAGTGAGTCGTTGGGAAAGGGACAGGGCAATCAGCCCCAGCATTTT
size: once; J: TRBJ2-1; V: TRBV11-2; D: TRBD2; CDR3: CASSRSGGESYNEQFF; DNA: TGTGCCAGCAGCAGAAGCGGGGGCGAATCCTACAATGAGCAGTTCTTC
size: -; J: TRBJ1-5; V: TRBV19; D: -; CDR3: CASSITRDQPQHF; DNA: TGTGCCAGTAGTATTACTAGGGATCAGCCCCAGCATTTT
size: -; J: TRBJ1-2; V: TRBV11-2; D: -; CDR3: CASRPLKGTGIGYTF; DNA: TGTGCCAGCAGGCCACTTAAGGGAACAGGGATTGGCTACACCTTC
size: -; J: TRBJ1-1; V: TRBV20-1; D: -; CDR3: CSASAGGGGPEAFF; DNA: TGCAGTGCTAGTGCCGGGGGGGGTGGCCCTGAAGCTTTCTTT
size: -; J: TRBJ1-1; V: TRBV2; D: -; CDR3: CASIETREAFF; DNA: TGTGCCAGCATAGAAACCCGTGAAGCTTTCTTT
size: -; J: TRBJ1-5; V: TRBV19; D: -; CDR3: CASSPGVENQPQHF; DNA: TGTGCCAGTAGCCCAGGGGTGGAAAATCAGCCCCAGCATTTT
size: -; J: TRBJ1-2; V: TRBV27; D: TRBD1; CDR3: CASSSPDRGVRGYTF; DNA: TGTGCCAGCAGTTCCCCGGACAGGGGAGTGCGGGGCTACACCTTC
size: -; J: TRBJ2-1; V: TRBV6-5; D: TRBD1; CDR3: CASRRQGSIYNEQFF; DNA: TGTGCCAGCAGAAGACAGGGTTCTATCTACAATGAGCAGTTCTTC
size: -; J: TRBJ2-7; V: TRBV5-1; D: TRBD1; CDR3: CASSFSPPGQRNYEQYF; DNA: TGCGCCAGCAGCTTCAGCCCACCGGGACAGAGGAACTACGAGCAGTACTTC
size: -; J: TRBJ2-7; V: TRBV7-2; D: -; CDR3: CASSLDTGLRPYEQYF; DNA: TGTGCCAGCAGCTTGGATACAGGGCTTCGCCCCTACGAGCAGTACTTC
size: -; J: TRBJ1-1; V: TRBV10-2; D: TRBD1; CDR3: CASTGQGSYTEAFF; DNA: TGCGCCAGCACCGGACAGGGATCGTACACTGAAGCTTTCTTT
size: -; J: TRBJ1-6; V: TRBV7-2; D: -; CDR3: CASSLGQENSPLHF; DNA: TGTGCCAGCAGCTTAGGACAGGAAAATTCACCCCTCCACTTT
size: -; J: TRBJ1-1; V: TRBV6-5; D: -; CDR3: CASSYERGFTEAFF; DNA: TGTGCCAGCAGTTACGAAAGGGGATTCACTGAAGCTTTCTTT
size: -; J: TRBJ1-4; V: TRBV5-1; D: -; CDR3: CASSLAGGVSEKLFF; DNA: TGCGCCAGCAGCTTGGCCGGGGGGGTGAGTGAAAAACTGTTTTTT
size: -; J: TRBJ2-7; V: TRBV5-4; D: TRBD2; CDR3: CASSLAGGLIYEQYF; DNA: TGTGCCAGCAGCTTAGCGGGGGGGCTAATCTACGAGCAGTACTTC
size: -; J: TRBJ1-1; V: TRBV7-6; D: -; CDR3: CASSSRESTEAFF; DNA: TGTGCCAGCAGCTCCAGGGAAAGCACTGAAGCTTTCTTT